This is a list of T cell receptor beta chains from one sample in a study of T-cell reconstitution after alpha-beta-depleted transplantation in children. TCRdb analysed the PCR reads with MiXCR anew, one entry per CDR3 protein. In the table there are fewer than 120,000 distinct CDR3 sequences, 10% of which are singletons. Material: PBMCs from the stem cell graft donor, obtained from the stem cell graft. All receptors come from a human donor who donated a stem cell graft to a child with acute lymphoblastic leukemia. Each CDR3 is given with its conserved first and last residue. The D gene is left open where the match is weak. Size tells how often a clone was seen (once, few, many) or the class of an expanded clone, and some rows leave it out.

clone_size d_call j_call v_call cdr3_aa cdr3_nt
many - TRBJ2-3 TRBV30 CAWSVRADTQYF TGTGCCTGGAGTGTCAGGGCAGATACGCAGTATTTT
many - TRBJ2-6 TRBV20-1 CSARGPGSGANVLTF TGCAGTGCCCGAGGCCCAGGTTCTGGGGCCAACGTCCTGACTTTC
many TRBD2 TRBJ2-7 TRBV28 CASSLRSWSVFLAGEVEQYF TGTGCCAGCAGTTTAAGGTCGTGGTCCGTGTTTCTAGCGGGAGAGGTCGAGCAGTACTTC
many - TRBJ2-2 TRBV20-1 CSARDPRRENTGELFF TGCAGTGCTAGAGATCCTAGACGGGAGAACACCGGGGAGCTGTTTTTT
many TRBD1 TRBJ2-5 TRBV7-9 CASSQRQGARETQYF TGTGCCAGCAGCCAGCGACAGGGGGCGAGGGAGACCCAGTACTTC
many - TRBJ2-6 TRBV20-1 CSARSGANVLTF TGCAGTGCTAGATCTGGGGCCAACGTCCTGACTTTC
many TRBD1 TRBJ1-4 TRBV9 CASSVVGTGNEKLFF TGTGCCAGCAGCGTAGTAGGGACAGGGAATGAAAAACTGTTTTTT
many - TRBJ1-2 TRBV6-6 CASSYREGNGYTF TGTGCCAGCAGTTATAGAGAGGGGAATGGCTACACCTTC
many - TRBJ1-4 TRBV15 CATSTTGTVNEKLFF TGTGCCACCAGCACCACCGGGACGGTGAATGAAAAACTGTTTTTT
many - TRBJ2-1 TRBV11-2 CASSLVMGASNEQFF TGTGCCAGCAGCTTAGTGATGGGAGCAAGCAATGAGCAGTTCTTC
- TRBD1 TRBJ2-3 TRBV7-9 CASSSWDRAGDTQYF TGTGCCAGCAGCTCCTGGGACAGGGCGGGAGATACGCAGTATTTT
- - TRBJ2-3 TRBV5-1 CASSPKGYGADTQYF TGCGCCAGCAGCCCCAAGGGGTACGGCGCAGATACGCAGTATTTT
few - TRBJ2-7 TRBV2 CASSPAEEQYF TGTGCCAGCAGTCCTGCCGAGGAGCAGTACTTC
many TRBD1 TRBJ2-7 TRBV27 CASSLSWDRDEQYF TGTGCCAGCAGTTTATCGTGGGACAGGGACGAGCAGTACTTC
- - TRBJ1-2 TRBV30 CATDGFLINYGYTF TGTGCCACGGACGGATTCTTAATTAACTATGGCTACACCTTC
many - TRBJ1-5 TRBV12-3/TRBV12-4 CASSLDRDQPQHF TGTGCCAGCAGTTTAGACAGAGATCAGCCCCAGCATTTT
many - TRBJ2-2 TRBV6-5 CASKKRRNTGELFF TGTGCCAGCAAAAAGAGACGGAACACCGGGGAGCTGTTTTTT
many TRBD1 TRBJ2-4 TRBV5-1 CASSSGDRASGNIQYF TGCGCCAGCAGCTCGGGGGACAGGGCTTCAGGAAACATTCAGTACTTC
many - TRBJ2-1 TRBV5-5 CASSPPSRNEQFF TGTGCCAGCAGTCCCCCTAGCAGGAATGAGCAGTTCTTC
many - TRBJ1-4 TRBV3-1 CASSHAAGEKLFF TGTGCCAGCAGCCATGCCGCCGGTGAAAAACTGTTTTTT
- - TRBJ2-3 TRBV20-1 CSASSQGGADTQYF TGCAGTGCTAGCTCGCAGGGTGGAGCGGATACGCAGTATTTT
- - TRBJ1-4 TRBV7-8 CASSAPGRDNEKLFF TGTGCCAGCAGCGCGCCGGGACGGGATAATGAAAAACTGTTTTTT
many - TRBJ2-7 TRBV7-2 CASSSSWGGNYEQYF TGTGCCAGCAGCTCAAGTTGGGGCGGTAACTACGAGCAGTACTTC
many TRBD1 TRBJ2-2 TRBV20-1 CSAADRGGTGELFF TGCAGTGCTGCTGACAGGGGCGGCACCGGGGAGCTGTTTTTT
- - TRBJ2-1 TRBV11-3 CASSLDGMGARKEQFF TGTGCCAGCAGCTTAGATGGTATGGGGGCTCGGAAGGAGCAGTTCTTC
many TRBD1 TRBJ2-4 TRBV7-2 CASSLVGTGVKNIQYF TGTGCCAGCAGCCTGGTAGGGACAGGGGTCAAAAACATTCAGTACTTC
many - TRBJ2-5 TRBV18 CASSDFPGQQETQYF TGTGCCAGCTCAGATTTTCCGGGGCAGCAAGAGACCCAGTACTTC
many - TRBJ2-7 TRBV3-1 CASSPYRMYEQYF TGTGCCAGCAGCCCCTACCGGATGTACGAGCAGTACTTC
many TRBD1 TRBJ2-7 TRBV7-9 CASSLNRGYEQYF TGTGCCAGCAGCTTAAACAGGGGATACGAGCAGTACTTC
many TRBD2 TRBJ2-4 TRBV13 CASSLFSSGGVRTNIQYF TGTGCCAGCAGCTTATTCTCTAGCGGGGGGGTACGGACAAACATTCAGTACTTC
many - TRBJ2-2 TRBV5-1 CASSIPGPNTGELFF TGCGCCAGCAGCATCCCGGGACCAAACACCGGGGAGCTGTTTTTT
few - TRBJ1-5 TRBV6-2/TRBV6-3 CASSQPRGGNSNQPQHF TGTGCCAGCAGTCAACCAAGGGGAGGAAATAGCAATCAGCCCCAGCATTTT
many - TRBJ1-6 TRBV12-3/TRBV12-4 CASSPPGSYNSPLHF TGTGCCAGCAGCCCCCCCGGGTCATATAATTCACCCCTCCACTTT
many - TRBJ2-7 TRBV9 CASSPEVASYEQYF TGTGCCAGCAGCCCGGAAGTCGCGTCCTACGAGCAGTACTTC
many - TRBJ1-1 TRBV20-1 CSAKQSGPEAFF TGCAGTGCTAAACAGTCCGGGCCTGAAGCTTTCTTT
many - TRBJ2-1 TRBV7-6 CASTYRSGSYNEQFF TGTGCCAGCACCTATCGGTCAGGCTCCTACAATGAGCAGTTCTTC
many - TRBJ2-7 TRBV20-1 CSALPFSGSYEQYF TGCAGTGCTCTCCCATTTTCAGGCTCCTACGAGCAGTACTTC
many - TRBJ1-2 TRBV6-5 CASSYSGPGQHGYTF TGTGCCAGCAGTTACTCGGGGCCAGGGCAGCATGGCTACACCTTC
many TRBD1 TRBJ2-7 TRBV20-1 CSAPGTGPYEQYF TGCAGTGCCCCCGGGACAGGCCCCTACGAGCAGTACTTC
many TRBD2 TRBJ2-1 TRBV5-6 CASSLEVSPSGFSYNEQFF TGTGCCAGCAGCTTGGAGGTTTCCCCTAGCGGGTTTTCCTACAATGAGCAGTTCTTC
many - TRBJ2-3 TRBV5-1 CASSLWAAGDTQYF TGCGCCAGCAGCTTGTGGGCGGCAGGGGATACGCAGTATTTT
many TRBD1 TRBJ1-3 TRBV12-3/TRBV12-4 CASSGQGSGNTIYF TGTGCCAGCAGTGGACAGGGCTCTGGAAACACCATATATTTT
many TRBD2 TRBJ2-5 TRBV5-1 CASSLLAGGSGRGETQYF TGCGCCAGCAGCTTGCTTGCGGGAGGGTCCGGCCGGGGAGAGACCCAGTACTTC
many - TRBJ2-1 TRBV7-9 CASSSNSYNEQFF TGTGCCAGCAGCTCTAATAGCTACAATGAGCAGTTCTTC
many TRBD1 TRBJ2-4 TRBV18 CASSPDRIAKNIQYF TGTGCCAGCTCACCGGACAGGATAGCCAAAAACATTCAGTACTTC